A selection of T cell receptor beta chains follows, all from one sample in a study of cytomegalovirus exposure and HLA in healthy donors. Clones were read by immunoSEQ multiplex PCR, and TCRdb kept only the in-frame ones, dropping some. This sample has approximately 150,000 clones, with approximately 80% found just once. The sequencing input was PBMCs. All receptors derive from a woman in her forties in good health and CMV-seropositive. Each CDR3 is given with its conserved first and last residue. Each record gives: D gene, clone size, J gene, V gene, CDR3 protein, CDR3 DNA. The D gene is left open where the match is weak. Some rows mark clone size as missing; the rest say once, few, many or name a class of expanded clone.

d_gene: TRBD2
abundance: .
j_gene: TRBJ2-1
v_gene: TRBV15
CDR3aa: CATSRDRLAESREQFF
CDR3nt: TGTGCCACCAGCAGAGATAGGCTAGCGGAGAGCCGTGAGCAGTTCTTC

d_gene: TRBD1
abundance: .
j_gene: TRBJ2-1
v_gene: TRBV9
CDR3aa: CASSSRTGGGYEQFF
CDR3nt: TGTGCCAGCAGCTCACGGACAGGGGGAGGCTATGAGCAGTTCTTC

d_gene: TRBD1
abundance: .
j_gene: TRBJ2-5
v_gene: TRBV5-1
CDR3aa: CASTSGTGREQYF
CDR3nt: TGCGCCAGCACCTCCGGGACAGGGAGGGAGCAGTACTTC

d_gene: .
abundance: .
j_gene: TRBJ2-2
v_gene: TRBV27
CDR3aa: CASSPLGLNTGELFF
CDR3nt: TGTGCCAGCAGTCCACTGGGCCTGAACACCGGGGAGCTGTTTTTT

d_gene: TRBD2
abundance: .
j_gene: TRBJ2-3
v_gene: TRBV6-1
CDR3aa: CASSVGGAGGPDTQYF
CDR3nt: TGTGCCAGCAGTGTCGGAGGAGCGGGAGGGCCTGATACGCAGTATTTT

d_gene: TRBD2
abundance: .
j_gene: TRBJ2-3
v_gene: TRBV6-4
CDR3aa: CASMGTSGRTDTQYF
CDR3nt: TGTGCCAGCATGGGGACTAGCGGCCGCACAGATACGCAGTATTTT

d_gene: TRBD2
abundance: .
j_gene: TRBJ2-7
v_gene: TRBV6-6
CDR3aa: CASRNSGRGRNEQYF
CDR3nt: TGTGCCAGCAGAAATAGCGGGAGGGGGCGGAACGAGCAGTACTTC

d_gene: TRBD2
abundance: .
j_gene: TRBJ2-1
v_gene: TRBV4-1
CDR3aa: CASSLRTSGVYNEQFF
CDR3nt: TGCGCCAGCAGCCTGAGGACTAGCGGTGTCTACAATGAGCAGTTCTTC

d_gene: .
abundance: .
j_gene: TRBJ2-2
v_gene: TRBV30
CDR3aa: CAWSDFQGYTGELFF
CDR3nt: TGTGCCTGGAGTGATTTCCAGGGTTACACCGGGGAGCTGTTTTTT

d_gene: .
abundance: once
j_gene: TRBJ2-2
v_gene: TRBV7-9
CDR3aa: CASSPRQVANTGELFF
CDR3nt: TGTGCCAGCAGCCCCCGACAGGTCGCGAACACCGGGGAGCTGTTTTTT

d_gene: TRBD2
abundance: .
j_gene: TRBJ2-1
v_gene: TRBV2
CDR3aa: CASSEALLSSGSPGEQFF
CDR3nt: TGTGCCAGCAGTGAAGCGCTTCTTTCGAGCGGGAGCCCCGGTGAGCAGTTCTTC

d_gene: .
abundance: .
j_gene: TRBJ2-1
v_gene: TRBV7-9
CDR3aa: CASSLGQRVYNEQFF
CDR3nt: TGTGCCAGCAGCTTAGGCCAGCGGGTCTACAATGAGCAGTTCTTC

d_gene: .
abundance: .
j_gene: TRBJ2-3
v_gene: TRBV2
CDR3aa: CASKEGATDTQYF
CDR3nt: TGTGCCAGCAAGGAGGGAGCCACAGATACGCAGTATTTT

d_gene: .
abundance: .
j_gene: TRBJ2-3
v_gene: TRBV7-8
CDR3aa: CASSSQIEDTQYF
CDR3nt: TGTGCCAGCAGCTCACAGATTGAAGATACGCAGTATTTT

d_gene: TRBD2
abundance: .
j_gene: TRBJ2-1
v_gene: TRBV29-1
CDR3aa: CSVASLASYNEQFF
CDR3nt: TGCAGCGTGGCTTCACTAGCGAGCTACAATGAGCAGTTCTTC

d_gene: .
abundance: .
j_gene: TRBJ2-1
v_gene: TRBV2
CDR3aa: CASSQQGNEQFF
CDR3nt: TGTGCCAGCAGTCAACAGGGTAATGAGCAGTTCTTC

d_gene: .
abundance: .
j_gene: TRBJ2-7
v_gene: TRBV6-1
CDR3aa: CASSSRTASYEQYF
CDR3nt: TGTGCCAGCAGTTCCCGGACTGCTTCCTACGAGCAGTACTTC

d_gene: .
abundance: .
j_gene: TRBJ1-4
v_gene: TRBV28
CDR3aa: CASSLAGQGKEKLFF
CDR3nt: TGTGCCAGCAGTTTAGCGGGCCAGGGGAAAGAAAAACTGTTTTTT

d_gene: .
abundance: .
j_gene: TRBJ2-5
v_gene: TRBV18
CDR3aa: CASSPFQRSQETQYF
CDR3nt: TGTGCCAGCTCACCGTTTCAGAGGAGCCAAGAGACCCAGTACTTC

d_gene: TRBD1
abundance: few
j_gene: TRBJ2-3
v_gene: TRBV6-5
CDR3aa: CASSYAGGEGDTQYF
CDR3nt: TGTGCCAGCAGTTACGCAGGGGGCGAAGGAGATACGCAGTATTTT

d_gene: TRBD2
abundance: .
j_gene: TRBJ2-1
v_gene: TRBV4-2
CDR3aa: CASSQRSTSGEYNEQFF
CDR3nt: TGTGCCAGCAGCCAACGGAGTACTAGCGGAGAATACAATGAGCAGTTCTTC

d_gene: TRBD2
abundance: .
j_gene: TRBJ2-7
v_gene: TRBV6-6
CDR3aa: CASERGGSSYEQYF
CDR3nt: TGTGCCAGCGAGCGGGGCGGGAGCTCCTACGAGCAGTACTTC

d_gene: TRBD1
abundance: .
j_gene: TRBJ1-1
v_gene: TRBV7-8
CDR3aa: CASSPSWTGTEAFF
CDR3nt: TGTGCCAGCAGCCCCTCTTGGACAGGGACTGAAGCTTTCTTT

d_gene: TRBD1
abundance: .
j_gene: TRBJ1-2
v_gene: TRBV27
CDR3aa: CASRLQGGSYGYTF
CDR3nt: TGTGCCAGCAGACTTCAGGGGGGAAGTTATGGCTACACCTTC

d_gene: TRBD1
abundance: .
j_gene: TRBJ1-1
v_gene: TRBV18
CDR3aa: CASSLGGQLNTEAFF
CDR3nt: TGTGCCAGCTCTCTAGGGGGCCAATTGAACACTGAAGCTTTTTTT

d_gene: .
abundance: .
j_gene: TRBJ2-5
v_gene: TRBV6-1
CDR3aa: CASSEYRAGETQYF
CDR3nt: TGTGCCAGCAGTGAATACAGGGCGGGAGAGACCCAGTACTTC

d_gene: .
abundance: .
j_gene: TRBJ1-2
v_gene: TRBV6-1
CDR3aa: CASSEAASGAYGYTF
CDR3nt: TGTGCCAGCAGTGAAGCGGCTAGCGGGGCCTATGGCTACACCTTC

d_gene: .
abundance: .
j_gene: TRBJ1-4
v_gene: TRBV19
CDR3aa: CASSIGGTIGEKLFF
CDR3nt: TGTGCCAGTAGTATAGGCGGTACCATCGGAGAAAAACTGTTTTTT

d_gene: TRBD2
abundance: .
j_gene: TRBJ2-1
v_gene: TRBV28
CDR3aa: CASSLGVGTTYNEQFF
CDR3nt: TGTGCCAGCAGTTTAGGCGTCGGGACTACCTACAATGAGCAGTTCTTC